One T cell receptor (beta chain) is described in this entry. This clonotype was seen at least ten times. Its antigen is unknown. No base-level quality is on record; no much larger clone is a single base apart. TCR libraries for sorted subsets were made from 950,000 to 1,000,000 sorted CD4+ or CD8+ T cells. Peripheral blood was subjected to Ficoll-Hypaque density gradient centrifugation to isolate PBMCs, which were then cryopreserved in liquid nitrogen. Paired sorted CD4+ and CD8+ subsets came from healthy controls, HAM/TSP patients and MS patients. V is cut by 5 bases and J by 6 bases, and the space between the germline ends is 24 bases. CDR1 is given as SGHTA and CDR2 as FQGNSA, both from the germline V gene. CDR3 length: 17 amino acids, cysteine to phenylalanine. Of the read, only the CDR3 DNA is kept; its 51 bases are in frame from base 1. These data come from a study of neurological immune-mediated disorders (dated by TCRdb to the late 2010s). At the level of the whole study: Using UMI-based sequencing, the study compared peripheral blood TCR-beta repertoires from patients with HTLV-I-associated myelopathy (HAM/TSP), patients with multiple sclerosis, and healthy controls. The roughly 100 TCR-beta libraries covered PBMC samples along with longitudinal samples, technical triplicates, and paired sorted CD4+ and CD8+ T-cell subsets. The cohort comprised approximately 67 subjects: roughly 15 HAM/TSP patients, approximately 34 multiple sclerosis patients and some 20 healthy controls. What the research found in general, with its limitations: Expanded clones from different subjects shared no identical CDR3 amino acid sequences, which suggests that TCR-beta repertoires were private in all groups. TCR clonal expansion was greatest in HAM/TSP patients and smallest in MS patients, who ranked below even healthy controls.

To synthesize cDNA, template-switch 5'RACE was performed with a primer carrying a 10-nucleotide random unique molecular identifier so that each TCR transcript was tagged. Over 180 million TCR-beta sequences, covering 15-18 subjects, were produced in each sequencing run. The RNeasy kit was used for extraction of total RNA. The KAPA Real-time Library Amplification kit was used to amplify TCR-beta VDJ regions with primers targeting the TCR constant region and the 5'RACE anchor. A first PCR added sample indexes and Illumina adaptors, and a second PCR then raised library yield. The roughly 650 bp TCR product was size-selected on a 2% E-gel SizeSelection system after Ampure bead purification. Before pooling, library quality was assessed on a Bioanalyzer, concentration was determined with Qubit, and library quantification was performed with the Kapa Library Quantification kit. An Illumina HiSeq 2500 sequenced the libraries paired-end 2 x 150 bp. To increase sequence diversity, roughly 24-32% phiX was spiked into each library pool. On the study's bioinformatics: The UMI-based MiGEC pipeline processed quality-filtered reads and removed over 75% of raw TCR sequences during error correction. IMGT germline references were used for aligning VDJ genes, and each clonotype was defined as a unique CDR3 amino acid sequence together with its V-J genes. VDJtools evaluated clonal expansion, Shannon diversity and CDR3 relatedness (CalcPairwiseDistances, ClusterSamples); CLCbio workbench built phylogenetic trees. Expanded clones were defined as having at least 8 unique UMIs, based on coefficient-of-variation modelling across technical triplicates. The public reads were run again by TCRdb, first through fastp at Q25 and then through MiXCR, and only productive beta chains were kept. Every CDR3 protein is listed once, alongside the most common genes and DNA of its rows. The V and J calls and clone size come from TCRdb's table, not from the authors' own analysis. The sample data list under 45,000 distinct CDR3 sequences, and around 15% of these were observed just once. The ten largest clonotypes hold approximately 4% of the sample.

The sample taken for sequencing was CD4+ T cells from blood. The TCR sequence derives from a woman aged 55-69 years with HTLV-1-associated myelopathy (HAM/TSP). The rearranged segments are TRBV7-2 and TRBJ2-3, with the D call perhaps TRBD1 or TRBD2, each one matching 7 bases. This receptor carries the CDR3 CASSQGGDREPSDTQYF. At the DNA level, the sequence is TGTGCCAGCAGCCAGGGGGGGGACAGAGAACCCTCGGATACGCAGTATTTT.